This TCR beta chain appears in the sequencing data of a study of PD-1 blockade in mismatch repair-deficient tumors. In the study overall: Patients had 12 mismatch repair-deficient cancer types, all previously treated and progressing.

The CDR3 is made up of 14 amino acids. V shed 6 bases, J shed 5 bases, and the junction held 8 bases outside the gene matches. Germline CDR1 is LNHNV and CDR2 is YYDKDF (reference sequence). Using immunoSEQ multiplex PCR, the repertoire was profiled, and TCRdb retains in-frame clones only, with some absent. This table holds 100,000 or so clones, approximately 80% found once. This clone has a handful of counts. The sample here was peripheral blood, taken 36 weeks after starting pembrolizumab. The V gene is TRBV15, the J gene TRBJ2-5; 8 bases line up with TRBD1. This clonotype was obtained from an adult with mismatch repair-deficient cancer. The CDR3 nucleotides read TGTGCCACCAGGGCGACTGACAGGGGCGAGACCCAGTACTTC. Residues: CATRATDRGETQYF.